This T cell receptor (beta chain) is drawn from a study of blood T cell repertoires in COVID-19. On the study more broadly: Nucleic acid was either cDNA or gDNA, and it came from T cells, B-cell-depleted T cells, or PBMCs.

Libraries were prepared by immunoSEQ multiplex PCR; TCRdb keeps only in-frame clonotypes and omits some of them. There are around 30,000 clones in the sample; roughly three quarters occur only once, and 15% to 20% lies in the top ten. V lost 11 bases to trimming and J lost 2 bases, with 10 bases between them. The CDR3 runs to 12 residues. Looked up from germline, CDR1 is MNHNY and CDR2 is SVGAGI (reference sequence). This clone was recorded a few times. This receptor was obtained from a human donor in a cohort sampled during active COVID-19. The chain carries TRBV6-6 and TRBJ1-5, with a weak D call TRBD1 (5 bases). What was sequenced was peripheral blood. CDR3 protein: CAAGQGNQPQHF. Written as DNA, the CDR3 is TGTGCCGCGGGGCAGGGCAATCAGCCCCAGCATTTT.